The present entry profiles one TCR beta chain with its context. The source of the sample is a study of OX40 agonist ivuxolimab in advanced cancers. This CDR3 spans 15 amino acids. Germline CDR1 and CDR2: PRHDT and FYEKMQ (reference sequence). Trimming cost V 3 bases and J 2 bases, with 14 bases left between them. Here immunoSEQ multiplex PCR was the method, and the copy in TCRdb shows in-frame clones only, minus some. The sample holds some 80,000 clones; 80% to 90% are singletons and the top ten take less than 2%. Sequencing was performed on CD4+ or CD8+ T cells sorted from blood, taken in a trial of the OX40 agonist ivuxolimab. The rearrangement uses TRBV13 and TRBJ2-7; TRBD1 or TRBD2 may be the D gene (5 bases each). The sequence derives from an adult with an advanced solid tumor such as melanoma, head and neck, liver or kidney cancer. CDR3 residues: CASSFGASVAYEQYF. The CDR3 DNA reads as TGTGCCAGCAGCTTCGGGGCTAGTGTCGCCTACGAGCAGTACTTC.